This TCR beta chain is drawn from a study of CD8+CD57+ T cells in acquired aplastic anemia. For the study at large: DNA from sorted CD4+ and CD8+ cells averaged 3.2 ug.

For CDR3 and TCR beta VDJ profiling, genomic DNA was the template used. One entry per CDR3 protein results from TCRdb running MiXCR on the reads. The top ten hold more than 45% of the sample, which has roughly 180,000 distinct CDR3 sequences, 64% seen once. Study results and limitations: Researchers report that 25 to 35 CD8+ CDR3 sequences appeared in both patients and controls. Controls did not differ significantly from patients in CD8+ Simpson's diversity.

In this sample, this clonotype turned up a few times. Antigen specificity is unknown. The ends were cut back, 7 bases at V and 5 bases at J, with 3 bases in the middle. CDR3 length: 10 amino acids. Germline-derived CDR1 and CDR2 are SEHNR and FQNEAQ (reference sequence). Material: sorted CD4+, CD8+, or CD8+CD57+ T cells (not recorded which) from PBMCs. This clonotype originated in a human donor with severe aplastic anemia or a healthy control (not recorded which). V is TRBV7-9 and J is TRBJ2-1, with D unresolved. The CDR3 DNA reads TGTGCCAGCAATAACAATGAGCAGTTCTTC. It yields the protein CASNNNEQFF. The whole variable domain, filled in from reference TRBV7-9 and TRBJ2-1, reads DTGVSQNPRHKITKRGQNVTFRCDPISEHNRLYWYRQTLGQGPEFLTYFQNEAQLEKSRLLSDRFSAERPKGSFSTLEIQRTEQGDSAMYLCASNNNEQFFGPGTRLTVL.